Presented here are 25 T cell receptor beta chains from one specimen sequenced in a study of blood T cells in healthy people across ages. With a J-beta primer mix and a sample-barcoded 5' primer, a second PCR ran 7 to 11 cycles. In TCRdb, the 5' RACE reads were re-called with MiXCR into one record per CDR3 protein. The data show fewer than 650,000 distinct CDR3 sequences, approximately 26% seen once. A further study also used this sample, focusing on T cells of mothers and their children.

The specimen was blood. These receptors originate from a boy aged 2 to 10 in good health.

This clonotype was detected a few times. V is TRBV12-3 or TRBV12-4 and J is TRBJ2-1; TRBD2 matches at 9 bases. The J call may not be correct, given that the DNA end is closer to TRBJ2-5. The CDR3 is 16 amino acids. CDR3 nucleotides: TGTGCCAGCAGTCCCACAGGGGCGGGGGGGCGAGAGACCCAGTACTTC. As protein: CASSPTGAGGRETQYF.

The genes are TRBV12-3 or TRBV12-4 and TRBJ1-5; weak D call: TRBD1 (6 bases). The germline V and J ends were trimmed by 2 bases and 7 bases, with 12 bases remaining between them. This CDR3 spans 14 amino acids. CDR3: CASSLSGAEQPQHF. The DNA for the CDR3 is TGTGCCAGCAGTTTATCGGGGGCGGAGCAGCCCCAGCATTTT.

In its sample, this clonotype was seen a few times. This rearrangement joins TRBV20-1 to TRBJ1-2; D is uncertain. Per germline, CDR1 DFQATT and CDR2 SNEGSKA (reference sequence). This CDR3 is 11 amino acids long. Trimming removed 1 base at V and 8 bases at J, with 8 bases between. The DNA for the CDR3 is TGCAGTGCTAGAGCGGTATCCGGCTACACCTTC. It encodes CSARAVSGYTF.

The rearrangement uses TRBV7-9 and TRBJ1-1; the D is unclear. V was trimmed by 7 bases and J by 1 base, leaving 16 bases between them. Per the germline V gene, CDR1 is SEHNR and CDR2 is FQNEAQ (reference sequence). This CDR3 is 15 amino acids long. The CDR3 sequence is CASTSKVRRNTEAFF. CDR3 nucleotides: TGTGCCAGCACTTCAAAAGTTAGGCGGAACACTGAAGCTTTCTTT.

The count of this clonotype is one. This sequence joins TRBV3-1 and TRBJ2-5; 7 bases line up with TRBD2. Trimming removed 3 bases from V and 11 bases from J; junction bases left unmatched: 6. The CDR3 is 12 residues long. From germline, CDR1 is LGHDT and CDR2 YNNKEL (reference sequence). As DNA, the CDR3 is TGTGCCAGCAGCCATGCGGGGGATGCGCAGTACTTC. Protein product: CASSHAGDAQYF.

This clonotype has only a few counts. The chain is built from TRBV7-8 and TRBJ1-3; D is unresolved. CDR1 SGHVS and CDR2 FQNEAQ come from the germline V gene. V was clipped by 8 bases and J by 1 base, with 6 bases between them. CDR3 length: 12 residues. CDR3 sequence (DNA): TGTGCCAGCCGCAAGTCTGGAAACACCATATATTTT. Translated, it gives CASRKSGNTIYF.

This sequence joins TRBV20-1 and TRBJ2-5; D may be TRBD2 (5 bases). The DNA end lines up better with TRBJ2-1; the J call may be wrong. This CDR3 region has 14 residues. The germline CDR1 and CDR2 sequences are DFQATT and SNEGSKA (reference sequence). CDR3 region: CSATWSGSYNEQFF. The DNA of the CDR3 is TGCAGTGCCACGTGGAGCGGATCCTACAATGAGCAGTTCTTC.

This clonotype was counted between two and nine times. The V and J genes are TRBV30 and TRBJ2-1; the D is unclear. The germline CDR1 and CDR2 sequences are GTSNPN and SVGIG (reference sequence). V lost 1 base and J lost 6, with 10 bases in between. This CDR3 is built from 13 residues. The CDR3 nucleotides read TGTGCCTGGAGTGAGCTAATACCCAATGAGCAGTTCTTC. This encodes CAWSELIPNEQFF.

The chain combines TRBV5-1 with TRBJ2-3, with 13 bases matching TRBD2. Germline values: CDR1 SGHRS, CDR2 YFSETQ. The CDR3 contains 15 residues. J was trimmed by 5 bases and V by 4 bases; bases with no gene match: 4. The DNA of the CDR3 is TGCGCCAGCAGCCTCTGGACTAGCGGGGGAGATACGCAGTATTTT. Residues: CASSLWTSGGDTQYF.

This clonotype has only a few counts. The chain combines TRBV12-3 or TRBV12-4 with TRBJ2-4, with D tentatively TRBD1 (6 bases). Trimming cost V 5 bases and J 0 bases, with 14 bases left between them. The CDR3 is 16 amino acids. CDR3 sequence reads: CASSHRAQLAKNIQYF. CDR3 coding DNA: TGTGCCAGCAGTCACAGGGCCCAACTAGCCAAAAACATTCAGTACTTC.

This chain joins TRBV5-1 and TRBJ1-6, with 8 bases that match TRBD1. There are 18 residues in the CDR3. V dropped 4 bases and J dropped 7; count of bases not matched to a gene: 16. In germline, CDR1 is SGHRS, CDR2 YFSETQ. CDR3: CASSGAGTGGQGNSPLHF. The CDR3 DNA follows: TGCGCCAGCAGCGGGGCCGGGACAGGAGGTCAAGGGAATTCACCCCTCCACTTT.

V usage is TRBV6-2 or TRBV6-3 and J usage is TRBJ2-5; D gene unclear. The DNA end favors TRBJ2-1, so the J call may be wrong. In germline, CDR1 is MNHEY, CDR2 SVGEGT. The CDR3 loop spans 12 amino acids. CDR3 in DNA: TGTGCCAGCAGTTACACGGGTGGTGAGCAGTTCTTC. Translated, it gives CASSYTGGEQFF.

This rearrangement joins TRBV12-3 or TRBV12-4 to TRBJ2-5, with 11 bases aligning to TRBD2. The CDR3 is 15 amino acids. The V gene end was trimmed by 4 bases and the J gene end by 5 bases; junction bases not matched to a gene: 6. The CDR3: CASSYSGRAQETQYF. The CDR3 region has the DNA TGTGCCAGCAGTTATAGCGGGAGGGCCCAGGAGACCCAGTACTTC.

This chain uses TRBV5-1 with TRBJ2-1; 10 nucleotides line up with TRBD2. After removal of 2 bases from V and 4 bases from J, the junction contained 3 bases not matched to a gene. Germline lookup yields CDR1 SGHRS and CDR2 YFSETQ. CDR3 length: 15 residues. The CDR3 bases are TGCGCCAGCAGCTTCGGGACTAGCGTATACAATGAGCAGTTCTTC. This codes for CASSFGTSVYNEQFF. Based on the CDR3 plus reference TRBV5-1 and TRBJ2-1, the full variable domain is KAGVTQTPRYLIKTRGQQVTLSCSPISGHRSVSWYQQTPGQGLQFLFEYFSETQRNKGNFPGRFSGRQFSNSRSEMNVSTLELGDSALYLCASSFGTSVYNEQFFGPGTRLTVL.

This clonotype has more than one count but fewer than ten. This chain joins TRBV20-1 and TRBJ2-5, with 7 bases aligning to TRBD2. The CDR3 totals 15 residues. From germline, CDR1 is DFQATT and CDR2 SNEGSKA (reference sequence). Trimming at V came to 5 bases and at J to 2 bases, leaving 11 bases not matched to a gene. The CDR3 here is CSAPPSRGVQETQYF. DNA for the CDR3: TGCAGTGCTCCACCCAGTCGGGGGGTTCAAGAGACCCAGTACTTC.

This sequence joins TRBV5-1 and TRBJ2-5; D assignment may be TRBD1 or TRBD2 (5 bases each). Germline V gives CDR1 SGHRS, CDR2 YFSETQ. The CDR3 totals 14 residues. The ends were cut back, 0 bases at V and 5 bases at J, with 11 bases in the middle. The CDR3 is CASSLVGDGETQYF. The CDR3 nucleotides read TGCGCCAGCAGCTTGGTGGGGGACGGGGAGACCCAGTACTTC. Full variable domain (outside the CDR3, taken from reference TRBV5-1 and TRBJ2-5): KAGVTQTPRYLIKTRGQQVTLSCSPISGHRSVSWYQQTPGQGLQFLFEYFSETQRNKGNFPGRFSGRQFSNSRSEMNVSTLELGDSALYLCASSLVGDGETQYFGPGTRLLVL.

The count of this clonotype is one. V gene TRBV12-3 or TRBV12-4 combines with J gene TRBJ2-1, with unresolved D. The end of the DNA aligns better with TRBJ2-7, so the J call may be wrong. This CDR3 has 12 residues. The CDR3 region is CASTSSAYEQYF. In DNA, the CDR3 is TGTGCCAGCACGTCAAGCGCCTACGAGCAGTACTTC.

This sequence joins TRBV5-1 and TRBJ1-1; 7 bases fit TRBD1. V shed 2 bases, J shed 5 bases, and the junction held 9 bases outside the gene matches. The CDR3 contains 15 residues. The germline V gene encodes CDR1 SGHRS and CDR2 YFSETQ. The CDR3 is CASSLITTGKTEAFF. The CDR3 DNA sequence: TGCGCCAGCAGCTTAATAACGACAGGGAAGACTGAAGCTTTCTTT.

This clonotype was recorded a few times. The CDR3 DNA is TGTGCCAGCAGCGGGGCCCTCCCGGGACTAGCGGGAGGGCTGCCCGGGGAGCTGTTTTTT. Translation: CASSGALPGLAGGLPGELFF. V usage is TRBV9 and J usage is TRBJ2-2; 16 bases match TRBD2. The CDR3 is made up of 20 amino acids. Trimming took 3 bases from V and 6 from J; bases not matched to a gene: 14. The germline V gene encodes CDR1 SGDLS and CDR2 YYNGEE.

J is TRBJ2-3 and V is TRBV7-2; D may be TRBD1 or TRBD2 (6 bases each). This CDR3 region has 15 residues. V gave up 5 bases and J gave up 2 bases, with 14 bases separating them. From germline, CDR1 is SGHTA and CDR2 FQGNSA. CDR3 coding DNA: TGTGCCAGCAGCCTAAGACAGGACTACACAGATACGCAGTATTTT. Translation gives CASSLRQDYTDTQYF.

The rearrangement links TRBV25-1 to TRBJ1-2; D not certain. This CDR3 has 14 residues. V was trimmed by 1 base and J by 4 bases, leaving 10 bases between them. From germline, CDR1 is MGHDK and CDR2 SYGVNS. The DNA for the CDR3 is TGTGCCAGCAGTGAATCCGGGGAGGGCTATGGCTACACCTTC. Translating it yields CASSESGEGYGYTF.

This clonotype was observed a handful of times. The chain has TRBV28 and TRBJ2-5; D call uncertain. The length of the CDR3 is 12 residues. Trimming removed 6 bases at V and 2 bases at J, with 7 bases between. Germline CDR1 MDHEN, CDR2 SYDVKM. Written as DNA, the CDR3 is TGTGCCAGCAGGTTTGGGCAAGAGACCCAGTACTTC. Its protein is CASRFGQETQYF.

Only one count was recorded for this clonotype. This chain uses TRBV20-1 with TRBJ2-1; possible D gene TRBD2, 6 bases. Trimming took off 6 bases at V and 7 bases at J, with 19 bases between the two ends. This CDR3 is 14 amino acids long. Looked up from germline, CDR1 is DFQATT and CDR2 is SNEGSKA (reference sequence). CDR3 sequence reads: CSAREDVAWNEQFF. The CDR3 DNA reads TGCAGTGCAAGGGAGGATGTGGCGTGGAATGAGCAGTTCTTC.

The chain joins TRBV7-9 to TRBJ1-4; D is undetermined. The CDR3 is made up of 11 amino acids. V lost 1 base to trimming and J lost 10 bases, with 4 bases between them. CDR1 is SEHNR, CDR2 FQNEAQ, per germline (reference sequence). CDR3 DNA sequence: TGTGCCAGCAGCTTAGAAGGAAAACTGTTTTTT. Translating gives CASSLEGKLFF.

The chain uses TRBV12-3 or TRBV12-4 and TRBJ1-1; 7 bases align to TRBD1. This CDR3 comprises 11 residues. V dropped 4 bases and J dropped 7; count of bases not matched to a gene: 0. The CDR3 reads CASSYRGEAFF. CDR3 DNA sequence: TGTGCCAGCAGTTACAGGGGTGAAGCTTTCTTT.